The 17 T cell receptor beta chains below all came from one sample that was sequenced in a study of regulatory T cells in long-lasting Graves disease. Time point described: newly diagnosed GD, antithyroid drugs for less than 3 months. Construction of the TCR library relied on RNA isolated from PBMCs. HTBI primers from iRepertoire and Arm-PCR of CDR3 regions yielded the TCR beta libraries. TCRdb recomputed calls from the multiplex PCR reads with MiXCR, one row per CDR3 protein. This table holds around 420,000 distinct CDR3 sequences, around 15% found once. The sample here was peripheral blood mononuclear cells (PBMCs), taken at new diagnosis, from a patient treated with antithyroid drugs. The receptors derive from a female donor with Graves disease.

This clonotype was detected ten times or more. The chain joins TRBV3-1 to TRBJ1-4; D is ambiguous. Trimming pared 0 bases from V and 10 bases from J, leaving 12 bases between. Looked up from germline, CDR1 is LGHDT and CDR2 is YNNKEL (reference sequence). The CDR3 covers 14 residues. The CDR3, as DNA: TGTGCCAGCAGCCAAGATTTACATTCGGGAAAACTGTTTTTT. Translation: CASSQDLHSGKLFF.

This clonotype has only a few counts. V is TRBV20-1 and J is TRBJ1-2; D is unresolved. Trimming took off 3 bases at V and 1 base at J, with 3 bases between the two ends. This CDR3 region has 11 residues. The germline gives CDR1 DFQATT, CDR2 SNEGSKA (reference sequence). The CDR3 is CSASFNYGYTF. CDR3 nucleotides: TGCAGTGCTAGCTTTAACTATGGCTACACCTTC.

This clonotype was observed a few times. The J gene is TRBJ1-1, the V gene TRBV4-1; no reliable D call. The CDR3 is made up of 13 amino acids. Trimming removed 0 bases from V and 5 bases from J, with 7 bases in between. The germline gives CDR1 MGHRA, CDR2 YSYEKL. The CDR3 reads CASSQEAWTEAFF. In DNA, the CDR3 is TGCGCCAGCAGCCAAGAGGCCTGGACTGAAGCTTTCTTT.

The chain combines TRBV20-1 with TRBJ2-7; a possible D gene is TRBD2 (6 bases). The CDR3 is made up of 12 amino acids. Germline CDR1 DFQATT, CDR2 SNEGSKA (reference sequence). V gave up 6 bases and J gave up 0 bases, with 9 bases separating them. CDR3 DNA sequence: TGCAGTGCCGGGGGAGACTCCTACGAGCAGTACTTC. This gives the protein CSAGGDSYEQYF.

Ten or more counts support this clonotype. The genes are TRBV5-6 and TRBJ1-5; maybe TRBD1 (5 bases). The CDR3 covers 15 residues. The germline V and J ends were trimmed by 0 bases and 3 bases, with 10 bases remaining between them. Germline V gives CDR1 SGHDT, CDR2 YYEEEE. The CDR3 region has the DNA TGTGCCAGCAGCTTGGGGGGGTTGAACAATCAGCCCCAGCATTTT. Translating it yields CASSLGGLNNQPQHF.

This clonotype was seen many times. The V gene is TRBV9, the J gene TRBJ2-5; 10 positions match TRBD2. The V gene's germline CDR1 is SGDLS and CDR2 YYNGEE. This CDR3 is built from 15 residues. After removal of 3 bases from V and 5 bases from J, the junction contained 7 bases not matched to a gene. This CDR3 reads CASSARSGGAETQYF. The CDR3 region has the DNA TGTGCCAGCAGCGCACGAAGCGGGGGGGCGGAGACCCAGTACTTC.

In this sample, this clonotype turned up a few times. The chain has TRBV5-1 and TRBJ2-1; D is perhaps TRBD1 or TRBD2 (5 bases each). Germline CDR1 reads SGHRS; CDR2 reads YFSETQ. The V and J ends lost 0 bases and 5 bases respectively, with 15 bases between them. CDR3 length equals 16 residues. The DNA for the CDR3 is TGCGCCAGCAGCTTGGTAAGGGGAGCGACCCACAATGAGCAGTTCTTC. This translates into CASSLVRGATHNEQFF.

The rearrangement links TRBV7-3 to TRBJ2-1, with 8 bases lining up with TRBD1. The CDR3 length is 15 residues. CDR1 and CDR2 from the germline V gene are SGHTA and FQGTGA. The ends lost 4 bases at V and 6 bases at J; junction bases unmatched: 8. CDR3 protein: CASSSGTGGINEQFF. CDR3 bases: TGTGCCAGCAGCTCCGGGACAGGAGGAATCAATGAGCAGTTCTTC. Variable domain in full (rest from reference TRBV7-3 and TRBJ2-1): GAGVSQTPSNKVTEKGKYVELRCDPISGHTALYWYRQSLGQGPEFLIYFQGTGAADDSGLPNDRFFAVRPEGSVSTLKIQRTERGDSAVYLCASSSGTGGINEQFFGPGTRLTVL.

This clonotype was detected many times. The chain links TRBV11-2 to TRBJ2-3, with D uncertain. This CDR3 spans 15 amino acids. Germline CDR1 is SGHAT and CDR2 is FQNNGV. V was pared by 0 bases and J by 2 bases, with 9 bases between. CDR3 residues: CASSLEFGLTDTQYF. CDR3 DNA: TGTGCCAGCAGCTTAGAGTTCGGCCTCACAGATACGCAGTATTTT.

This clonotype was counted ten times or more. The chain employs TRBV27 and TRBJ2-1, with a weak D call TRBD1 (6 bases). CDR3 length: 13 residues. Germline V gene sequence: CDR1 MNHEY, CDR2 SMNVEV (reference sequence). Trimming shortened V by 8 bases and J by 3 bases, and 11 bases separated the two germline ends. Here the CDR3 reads CASRQAIYNEQFF. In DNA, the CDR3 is TGTGCCAGCCGACAGGCTATCTACAATGAGCAGTTCTTC.

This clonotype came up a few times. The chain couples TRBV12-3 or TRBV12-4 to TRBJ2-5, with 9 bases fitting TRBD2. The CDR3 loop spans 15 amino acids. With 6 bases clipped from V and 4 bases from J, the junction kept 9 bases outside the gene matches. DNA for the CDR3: TGTGCCAGCAGCTACTCGGGACTAGCTATAGAGACCCAGTACTTC. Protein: CASSYSGLAIETQYF.

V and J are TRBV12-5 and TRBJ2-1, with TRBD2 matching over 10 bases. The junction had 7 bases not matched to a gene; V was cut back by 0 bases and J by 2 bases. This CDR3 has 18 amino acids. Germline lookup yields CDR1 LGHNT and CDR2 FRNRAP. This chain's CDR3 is CASGLVPLAGVPYNEQFF. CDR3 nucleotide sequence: TGTGCTAGTGGTTTGGTGCCGCTAGCGGGAGTCCCCTACAATGAGCAGTTCTTC.

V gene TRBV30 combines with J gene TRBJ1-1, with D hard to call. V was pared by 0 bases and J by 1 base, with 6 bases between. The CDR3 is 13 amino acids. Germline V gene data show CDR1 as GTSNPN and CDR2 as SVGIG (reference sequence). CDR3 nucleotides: TGTGCCTGGAGTGTAATGCCGAACACTGAAGCTTTCTTT. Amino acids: CAWSVMPNTEAFF.

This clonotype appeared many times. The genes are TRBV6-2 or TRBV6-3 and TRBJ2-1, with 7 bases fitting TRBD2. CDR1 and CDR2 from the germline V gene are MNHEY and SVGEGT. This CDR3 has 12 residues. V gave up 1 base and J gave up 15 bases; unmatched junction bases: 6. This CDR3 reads CASSYWEGVPFF. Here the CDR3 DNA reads TGTGCCAGCAGTTACTGGGAGGGAGTTCCGTTCTTC.

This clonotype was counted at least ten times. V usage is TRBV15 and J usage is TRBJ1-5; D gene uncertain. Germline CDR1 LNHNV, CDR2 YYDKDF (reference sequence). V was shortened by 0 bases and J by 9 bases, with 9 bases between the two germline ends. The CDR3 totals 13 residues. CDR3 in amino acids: CATSREEASPQHF. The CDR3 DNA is TGTGCCACCAGCAGAGAGGAGGCATCGCCCCAGCATTTT.

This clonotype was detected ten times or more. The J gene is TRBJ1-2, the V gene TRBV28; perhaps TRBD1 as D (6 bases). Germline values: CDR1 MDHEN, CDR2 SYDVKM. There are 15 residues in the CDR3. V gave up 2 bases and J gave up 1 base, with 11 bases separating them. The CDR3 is CASSLRGGGNYGYTF. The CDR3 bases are TGTGCCAGCAGTTTAAGAGGGGGGGGTAACTATGGCTACACCTTC.

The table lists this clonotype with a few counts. Written as DNA, the CDR3 is TGTGCCAGCAGCCTCGGGTGGGGGGTCGATCAGCCCCAGCATTTT. Encoded protein: CASSLGWGVDQPQHF. The rearrangement joins TRBV7-9 to TRBJ1-5; D may be TRBD1 (5 bases). The CDR3 has 15 amino acids. Trimming cost V 5 bases and J 5 bases, with 16 bases left between them. CDR1 and CDR2 from the germline V gene are SEHNR and FQNEAQ (reference sequence). The full variable domain, rest sourced from reference TRBV7-9 and TRBJ1-5, is DTGVSQNPRHKITKRGQNVTFRCDPISEHNRLYWYRQTLGQGPEFLTYFQNEAQLEKSRLLSDRFSAERPKGSFSTLEIQRTEQGDSAMYLCASSLGWGVDQPQHFGDGTRLSIL.